One TCR beta chain is described in this entry. CDR1 is KGHSH and CDR2 is LQKENI in the germline V gene. The CDR3 contains 14 residues. Trimming took off 4 bases at V and 2 bases at J, with 11 bases between the two ends. This sample is part of a study of T cell changes during pregnancy in multiple sclerosis. The protocol was immunoSEQ multiplex PCR, while the TCRdb copy is restricted to in-frame clones and leaves out a portion. Of about 92,000 clones listed, 85% to 95% were seen once; the top ten hold about 2.6%. The sample was peripheral blood, taken in the first trimester of pregnancy. This rearrangement joins TRBV18 to TRBJ2-5; D perhaps matches TRBD1 (5 bases). The receptor comes from a female donor with multiple sclerosis, enrolled in a pregnancy study. The CDR3 nucleotides are TGTGCCAGCTCACACGGACATTTACAAGAGACCCAGTACTTC. Residues: CASSHGHLQETQYF.